This T cell receptor beta chain was sequenced in a study of shared T cell receptors in the human thymus. This clone was counted between two and nine times. The length of the CDR3 is 17 residues. V was trimmed by 1 base and J by 6 bases, leaving 21 bases between them. Germline lookup yields CDR1 SGHVS and CDR2 FQNEAQ. TCRdb's copy holds only in-frame clones and misses some; the assay was immunoSEQ multiplex PCR. The data hold over 450,000 clones, with around three quarters observed a single time. The data were also submitted as part of a second study, on human thymus T cells. That report notes: Corrective cardiac operations yielded the resected thymus tissue.

The sequence derives from a boy in the first two years of life with a congenital heart defect. The chain uses TRBV7-8 and TRBJ1-1, with D possibly being TRBD1 (5 bases). The sequencing sample was made of thymocytes. Here the CDR3 reads CASSLVPADNRGAEAFF. The CDR3 bases are TGTGCCAGCAGCTTAGTTCCCGCGGACAACCGCGGGGCTGAAGCTTTCTTT.